This TCR beta chain is drawn from a study of blood T cell repertoires in COVID-19. Background on the study: The samples span acute and convalescent COVID-19 from the United States, Italy and Spain. T cells, B-cell-depleted T cells, or PBMCs supplied cDNA or gDNA.

The authors' processing: Nucleated cell number was recorded as an estimate derived from reference gene primer amplification. The table came from immunoSEQ multiplex PCR; TCRdb's copy has only in-frame clones and leaves some out. Clone size and V and J calls were adopted from that table, with D and trimming inferred from the DNA. The profile shows fewer than 350,000 clones, 81% of them singletons. The V gene lost 7 bases and the J gene lost 3 bases, with 13 bases spanning the gap. Germline CDR1 reads MNHEY; CDR2 reads SVGEGT. The CDR3 runs to 13 residues. This sequence was found in a woman between 55 and 75 years old with active or convalescent COVID-19. The sample was peripheral blood. This sequence joins TRBV6-2 or TRBV6-3 and TRBJ2-7; D may be TRBD1 (5 bases). The CDR3 protein is CASTPPGFYEQYF. The CDR3 bases are TGTGCCAGCACCCCGCCAGGGTTCTACGAGCAGTACTTC.